Shown below are 12 T cell receptor beta chains from a single sample sequenced in a study of blood T cell repertoires in COVID-19. Clones were read by immunoSEQ multiplex PCR, and TCRdb kept only the in-frame ones, dropping some. The table includes 350,000 or so clones, around nine tenths detected once. Source material: peripheral blood. These receptor sequences come from a woman aged 55-69 years with COVID-19, enrolled during active disease.

The rearrangement links TRBV5-1 to TRBJ2-2; D not resolved. Trimming removed 2 bases from V and 2 bases from J, with 4 bases in between. This CDR3 has 13 amino acids. Germline V lookup: CDR1 SGHRS, CDR2 YFSETQ. The CDR3 here is CASSFFNTGELFF. The CDR3 DNA follows: TGCGCCAGCAGCTTCTTCAACACCGGGGAGCTGTTTTTT.

The chain is built from TRBV6-1 and TRBJ2-2; D is unclear. Germline CDR1 MNHNS, CDR2 SASEGT. The V end lost 1 base, the J end lost 6 bases, and 15 bases lay between the germline ends. This CDR3 has 16 amino acids. The DNA for the CDR3 is TGTGCCAGCAGTGAAGGGGTGGGCTTGGGCGCCGGGGAGCTGTTTTTT. It encodes CASSEGVGLGAGELFF.

This chain uses TRBV6-5 with TRBJ2-7, with D possibly being TRBD2 (6 bases). The CDR3 covers 15 residues. The germline V and J ends were trimmed by 6 bases and 2 bases, with 17 bases remaining between them. Germline V gene data show CDR1 as MNHEY and CDR2 as SVGAGI. The CDR3 coding sequence is TGTGCCAGCAGCTACGTACGGGGGAGAGCCTACGAGCAGTACTTC. It is translated as CASSYVRGRAYEQYF.

This rearrangement joins TRBV2 to TRBJ1-1; D ambiguous. The CDR3 has 15 amino acids. Germline V gene sequence: CDR1 SNHLY, CDR2 FYNNEI. The ends were cut back, 6 bases at V and 1 base at J, with 15 bases in the middle. As DNA, the CDR3 is TGTGCCAGCAGCGGCCAGGCCCTACCGAACACTGAAGCTTTCTTT. As protein: CASSGQALPNTEAFF.

In this sample, this clone turned up a few times. This chain links TRBV11-1 with TRBJ2-7; 7 positions agree with TRBD1. Germline CDR1 reads SGHAT; CDR2 reads FQDESV (reference sequence). The CDR3 spans 13 residues. V gave up 1 base and J gave up 6 bases; unmatched junction bases: 3. The CDR3 loop is CASSLGQGTEQYF. CDR3 bases: TGTGCCAGCAGCTTAGGACAGGGAACCGAGCAGTACTTC.

This clone came up once. The gene calls are TRBV5-4 and TRBJ1-2; D is possibly TRBD1 (5 bases). The germline V and J ends were trimmed by 2 bases and 2 bases, with 7 bases remaining between them. CDR1 and CDR2 from the germline V gene are SGHNT and YYREEE (reference sequence). The CDR3 extends over 13 amino acids. The CDR3 reads CASSFGQNYGYTF. The CDR3 region has the DNA TGTGCCAGCAGCTTCGGACAAAACTATGGCTACACCTTC.

V is TRBV7-2 and J is TRBJ1-5; a possible D gene is TRBD1 (6 bases). Trimming stripped 0 bases from V and 4 bases from J, with 16 bases between. In germline, CDR1 is SGHTA, CDR2 FQGNSA. The CDR3 sequence is 17 residues long. This chain's CDR3 is CASSLAGRGSGNQPQHF. CDR3 DNA sequence: TGTGCCAGCAGCTTAGCGGGCAGGGGCAGTGGGAATCAGCCCCAGCATTTT.

This chain links TRBV5-5 with TRBJ2-7; a weak D match, TRBD1 (6 bases). V lost 7 bases and J lost 4, with 9 bases in between. This CDR3 has 11 amino acids. The germline CDR1 and CDR2 sequences are SGHKS and YYEKEE (reference sequence). The CDR3 here is CASAQGYEQYF. For the CDR3, the DNA is TGTGCCAGCGCACAGGGATACGAGCAGTACTTC.

V gene TRBV11-2 combines with J gene TRBJ1-1; no definite D call. This CDR3 has 14 residues. The V gene's germline CDR1 is SGHAT and CDR2 FQNNGV. V was shortened by 1 base and J by 6 bases, with 12 bases between the two germline ends. CDR3 sequence: CASSLVPMAAEAFF. The CDR3 DNA reads as TGTGCCAGCAGCTTAGTGCCCATGGCGGCTGAAGCTTTCTTT.

This chain links TRBV20-1 with TRBJ1-2; D gene uncertain. Germline values: CDR1 DFQATT, CDR2 SNEGSKA (reference sequence). The V gene lost 5 bases and the J gene lost 6 bases, with 10 bases spanning the gap. The CDR3 has 11 amino acids. CDR3 nucleotides: TGCAGTGCTCCAAGAGTGGATGGCTACACCTTC. Translated, it gives CSAPRVDGYTF.

This rearrangement joins TRBV3-1 (or the pseudogene TRBV3-2) to TRBJ2-3; 9 nucleotides line up with TRBD2. CDR3 length: 15 residues. Germline CDR1 is LGHDT and CDR2 is YNNKEL (reference sequence). The V and J ends lost 0 bases and 3 bases, in that order; junction bases with no gene match: 1. In DNA form, the CDR3 reads TGTGCCAGCAGCCAAGATGGACTAGCGACAGATACGCAGTATTTT. Translated, it gives CASSQDGLATDTQYF.

The CDR3 region is CASSLQDSLSNYGYTF. In nucleotides, the CDR3 is TGCGCCAGCAGCTTGCAGGACAGCCTATCTAACTATGGCTACACCTTC. This chain links TRBV5-1 with TRBJ1-2, with D tentatively TRBD1 (6 bases). The V gene's germline CDR1 is SGHRS and CDR2 YFSETQ. The length of the CDR3 is 16 residues. V lost 1 base and J 0 bases, leaving 13 bases between the germline ends. The full variable domain, with the rest looked up from reference TRBV5-1 and TRBJ1-2, is KAGVTQTPRYLIKTRGQQVTLSCSPISGHRSVSWYQQTPGQGLQFLFEYFSETQRNKGNFPGRFSGRQFSNSRSEMNVSTLELGDSALYLCASSLQDSLSNYGYTFGSGTRLTVV.